This T cell receptor beta chain was found in a study of blood T cell repertoires in COVID-19 (dated by TCRdb to 2018 to 2021). Regarding the complete study: Samples from collaborators originated in the United States, Italy and Spain and spanned both the acute and convalescent phases of COVID-19. The samples were drawn from the first 160 participants of the ongoing ImmuneRACE study and from more than 1,000 subjects provided by 6 global collaborators. Subjects who had been exposed to COVID-19, were actively infected with it, or had recovered from it provided the deeply sampled blood TCRbeta repertoires that made up the dataset. The repertoires were released in a freely available public database intended as a resource for research on the immune response to SARS-CoV-2. The material from the prospective study consisted of cDNA or gDNA derived from T cells, B-cell-depleted T cells, or PBMCs. Where available, HLA class I and class II types were obtained from metadata supplied by the sample provider rather than from assay-based typing. Nearly every sample came with metadata listing a de-identified subject ID, COVID-19 status, age in years and sex. General conclusions and limits of the study: The amount of clinical and demographic metadata varied by source and participant and was provided uncurated.

The CDR3 has 13 amino acids, counting the end cysteine and phenylalanine. Just the 39-base CDR3 DNA is kept, in frame starting at base 1. V loses 3 bases of germline sequence and J loses 7 bases, and the interval between the two ends is 7 bases. In the germline V gene, CDR1 corresponds to ENHRY and CDR2 to SYGVKD. In its sample, this clone was seen a few times. There is no known antigen for this receptor. Per-base qualities were not stored, and no clone one base away is much larger. The immunoSEQ Assay, a bias-controlled multiplex PCR, was used to amplify TCRbeta CDR3 regions from genomic DNA. The paper's data handling went like this. The number of nucleated cells in each sample was estimated from the amplification of reference gene primers within the assay. Sequence reads were collapsed and filtered to measure the absolute abundance of every unique TCRbeta CDR3 rearrangement. Productive Simpson clonality was computed per sample as the square root of Simpson's diversity index over productive rearrangements. The table comes from immuneACCESS by way of TCRdb, which keeps in-frame sequences with V and J called. Part of the clones is missing from these tables; in studies checked, under half for an unresolved V gene and the rest for unknown reasons. That table is the source of V, J and clone size, and D and trimming were worked out from the DNA. A total of about 150,000 clones appear in this sample, around 80% of them only once. Clones ranked in the top ten supply over 0.5% of the sample.

The collaborating institutions used their own protocols to collect whole blood in K2EDTA tubes. For TCRbeta analysis, collaborators shipped samples as frozen whole blood, isolated PBMCs, or DNA extracted from either of those sample types. The chain is encoded by TRBV10-3 joined to TRBJ1-6; too little of a D gene remains to name it. This sequence originates from a man in his sixties with acute or convalescent COVID-19. The material sequenced was peripheral blood. CDR3 loop: CAISDGRNSPLHF. The nucleotide sequence reads TGTGCCATCAGTGATGGGAGGAATTCACCCCTCCACTTT.